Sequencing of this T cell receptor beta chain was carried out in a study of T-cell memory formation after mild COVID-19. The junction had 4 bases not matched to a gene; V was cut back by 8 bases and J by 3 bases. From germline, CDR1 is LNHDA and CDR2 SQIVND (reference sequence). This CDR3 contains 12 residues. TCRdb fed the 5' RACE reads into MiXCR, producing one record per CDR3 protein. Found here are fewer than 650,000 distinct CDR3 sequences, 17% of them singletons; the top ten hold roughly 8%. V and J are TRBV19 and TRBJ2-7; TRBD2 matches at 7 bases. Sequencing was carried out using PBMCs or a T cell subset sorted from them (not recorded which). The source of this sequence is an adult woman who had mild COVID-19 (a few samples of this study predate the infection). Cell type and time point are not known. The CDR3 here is CASRGGYYEQYF. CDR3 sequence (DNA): TGTGCCAGTCGGGGAGGGTACTACGAGCAGTACTTC.